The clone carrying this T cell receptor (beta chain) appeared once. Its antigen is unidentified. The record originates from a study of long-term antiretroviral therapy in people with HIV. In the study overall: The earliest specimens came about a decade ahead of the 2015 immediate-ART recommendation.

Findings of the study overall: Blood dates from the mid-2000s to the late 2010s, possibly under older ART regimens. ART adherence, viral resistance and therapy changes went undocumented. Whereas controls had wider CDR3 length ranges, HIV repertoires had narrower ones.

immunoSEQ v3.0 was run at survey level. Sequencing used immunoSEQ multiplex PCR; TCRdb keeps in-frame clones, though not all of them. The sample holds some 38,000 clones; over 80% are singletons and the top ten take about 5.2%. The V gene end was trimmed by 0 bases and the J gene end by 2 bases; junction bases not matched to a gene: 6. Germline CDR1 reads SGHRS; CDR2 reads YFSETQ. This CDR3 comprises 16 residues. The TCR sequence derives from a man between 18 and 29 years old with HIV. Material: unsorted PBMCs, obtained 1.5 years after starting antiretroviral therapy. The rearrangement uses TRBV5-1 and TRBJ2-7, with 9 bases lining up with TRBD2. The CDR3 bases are TGCGCCAGCAGCTTGGGGGGCGGGAGGGGAACCTACGAGCAGTACTTC. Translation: CASSLGGGRGTYEQYF.